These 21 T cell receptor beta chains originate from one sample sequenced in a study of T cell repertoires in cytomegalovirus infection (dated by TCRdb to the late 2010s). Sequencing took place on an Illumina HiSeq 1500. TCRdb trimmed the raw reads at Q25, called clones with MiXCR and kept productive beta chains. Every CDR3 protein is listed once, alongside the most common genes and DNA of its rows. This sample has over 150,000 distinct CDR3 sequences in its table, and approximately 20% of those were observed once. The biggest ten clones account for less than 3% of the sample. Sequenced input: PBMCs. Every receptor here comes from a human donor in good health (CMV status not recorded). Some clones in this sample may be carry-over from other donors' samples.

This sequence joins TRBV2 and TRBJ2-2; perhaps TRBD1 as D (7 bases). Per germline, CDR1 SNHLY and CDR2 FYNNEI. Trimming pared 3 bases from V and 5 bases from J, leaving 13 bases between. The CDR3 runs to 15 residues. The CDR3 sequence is CASSEEGAWTGELFF. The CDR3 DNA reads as TGTGCCAGCAGTGAGGAGGGGGCTTGGACCGGGGAGCTGTTTTTT.

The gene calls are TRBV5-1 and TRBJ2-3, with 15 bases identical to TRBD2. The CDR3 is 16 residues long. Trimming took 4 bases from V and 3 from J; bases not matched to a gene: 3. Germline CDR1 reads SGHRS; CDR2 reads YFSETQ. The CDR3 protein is CASSPGTSGRTDTQYF. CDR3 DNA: TGCGCCAGCAGCCCCGGGACTAGCGGGAGGACAGATACGCAGTATTTT.

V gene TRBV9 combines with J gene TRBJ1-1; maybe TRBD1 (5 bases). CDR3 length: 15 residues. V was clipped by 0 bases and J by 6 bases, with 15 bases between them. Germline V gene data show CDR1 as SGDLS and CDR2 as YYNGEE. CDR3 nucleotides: TGTGCCAGCAGCGTAGGTTCAGGGATTTTCGCTGAAGCTTTCTTT. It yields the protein CASSVGSGIFAEAFF.

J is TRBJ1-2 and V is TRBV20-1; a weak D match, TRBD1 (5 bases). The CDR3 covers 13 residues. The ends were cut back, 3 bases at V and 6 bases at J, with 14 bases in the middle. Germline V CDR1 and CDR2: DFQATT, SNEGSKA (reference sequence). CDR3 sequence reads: CSASSVGADGYTF. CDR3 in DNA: TGCAGTGCTAGTTCGGTTGGGGCAGATGGCTACACCTTC.

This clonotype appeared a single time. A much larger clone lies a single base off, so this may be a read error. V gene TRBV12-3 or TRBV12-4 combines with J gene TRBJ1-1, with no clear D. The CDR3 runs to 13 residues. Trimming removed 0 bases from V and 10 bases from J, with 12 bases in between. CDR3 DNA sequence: TGTGCCAGCAGTTTAGCTGGCCGTCCTGTAGCTTTCTTT. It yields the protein CASSLAGRPVAFF.

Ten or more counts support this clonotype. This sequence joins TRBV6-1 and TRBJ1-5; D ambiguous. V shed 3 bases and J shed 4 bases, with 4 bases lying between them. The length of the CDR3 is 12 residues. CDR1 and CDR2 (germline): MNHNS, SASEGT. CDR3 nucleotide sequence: TGTGCCAGCAGTGAGGGTAATCAGCCCCAGCATTTT. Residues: CASSEGNQPQHF.

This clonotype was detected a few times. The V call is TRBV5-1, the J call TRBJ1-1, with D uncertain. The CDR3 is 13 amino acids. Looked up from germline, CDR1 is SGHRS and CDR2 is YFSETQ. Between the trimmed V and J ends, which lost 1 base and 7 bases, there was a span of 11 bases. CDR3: CASSLQEVGEAFF. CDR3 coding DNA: TGCGCCAGCAGCTTGCAGGAGGTTGGTGAAGCTTTCTTT.

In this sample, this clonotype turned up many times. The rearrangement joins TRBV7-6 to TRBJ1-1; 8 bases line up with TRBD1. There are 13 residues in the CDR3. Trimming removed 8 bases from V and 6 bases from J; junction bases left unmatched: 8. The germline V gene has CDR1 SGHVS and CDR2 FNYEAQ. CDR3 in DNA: TGTGCCAGCGGCGCCCTACAGGGGGCTGAAGCTTTCTTT. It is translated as CASGALQGAEAFF.

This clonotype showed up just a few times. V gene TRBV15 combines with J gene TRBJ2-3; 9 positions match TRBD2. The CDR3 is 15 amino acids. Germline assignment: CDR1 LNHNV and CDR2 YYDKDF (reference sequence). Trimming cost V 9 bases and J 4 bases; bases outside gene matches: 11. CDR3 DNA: TGTGCCACTGGGCGGGGGGGGGGCCGTTCAGATACGCAGTATTTT. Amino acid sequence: CATGRGGGRSDTQYF.

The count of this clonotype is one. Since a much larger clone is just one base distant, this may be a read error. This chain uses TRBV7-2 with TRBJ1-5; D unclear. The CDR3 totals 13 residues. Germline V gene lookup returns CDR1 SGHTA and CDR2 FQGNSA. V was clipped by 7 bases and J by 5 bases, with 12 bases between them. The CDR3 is CASTWRSDQPQHF. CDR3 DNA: TGTGCCAGCACGTGGCGCTCCGATCAGCCCCAGCATTTT.

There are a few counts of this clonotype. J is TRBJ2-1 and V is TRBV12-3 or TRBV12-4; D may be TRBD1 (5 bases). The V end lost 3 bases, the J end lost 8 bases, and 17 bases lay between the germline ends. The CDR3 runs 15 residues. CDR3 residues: CASSFQLGQGDEQFF. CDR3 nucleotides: TGTGCCAGCAGTTTTCAGTTGGGTCAAGGGGATGAGCAGTTCTTC.

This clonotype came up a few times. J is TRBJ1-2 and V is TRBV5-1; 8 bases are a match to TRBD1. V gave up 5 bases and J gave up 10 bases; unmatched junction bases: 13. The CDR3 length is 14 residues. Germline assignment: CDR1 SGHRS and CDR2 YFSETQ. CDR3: CASRPDRGRTPYTF. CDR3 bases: TGCGCCAGCAGACCTGACAGGGGCCGGACCCCCTACACCTTC.

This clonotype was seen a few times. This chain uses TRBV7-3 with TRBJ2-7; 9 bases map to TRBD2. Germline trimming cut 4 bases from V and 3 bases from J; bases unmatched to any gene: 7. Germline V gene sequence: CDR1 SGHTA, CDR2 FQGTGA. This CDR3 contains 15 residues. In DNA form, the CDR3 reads TGTGCCAGCAGCTCAAAGGGCGGGAGGGACTACGAGCAGTACTTC. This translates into CASSSKGGRDYEQYF.

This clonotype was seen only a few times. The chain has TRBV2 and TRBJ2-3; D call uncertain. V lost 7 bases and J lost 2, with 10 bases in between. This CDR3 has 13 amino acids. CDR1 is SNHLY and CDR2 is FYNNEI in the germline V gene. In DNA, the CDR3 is TGTGCCAGCATTGCCTTAGTCACAGATACGCAGTATTTT. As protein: CASIALVTDTQYF.

CDR3 nucleotides: TGTGCCAGCGGCACGGACTCCGCGTTGACCCAGTACTTC. Translated: CASGTDSALTQYF. The genes are TRBV5-5 and TRBJ2-5; TRBD2 is a possible D gene (5 bases). Trimming stripped 7 bases from V and 7 bases from J, with 17 bases between. From germline, CDR1 is SGHKS and CDR2 YYEKEE (reference sequence). The CDR3 loop spans 13 amino acids.

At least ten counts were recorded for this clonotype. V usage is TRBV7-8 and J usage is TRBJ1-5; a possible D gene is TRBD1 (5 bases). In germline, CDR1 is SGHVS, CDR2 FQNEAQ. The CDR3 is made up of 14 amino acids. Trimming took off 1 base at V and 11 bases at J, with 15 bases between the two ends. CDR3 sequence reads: CASSLDIGAKSQHF. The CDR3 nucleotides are TGTGCCAGCAGCTTAGATATAGGGGCAAAGTCCCAGCATTTT.

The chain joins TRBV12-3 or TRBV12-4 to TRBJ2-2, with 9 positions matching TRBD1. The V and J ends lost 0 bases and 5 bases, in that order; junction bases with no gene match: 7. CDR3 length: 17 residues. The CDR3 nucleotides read TGTGCCAGCAGTTTAGCCTTACAGGGGGCTAATACCGGGGAGCTGTTTTTT. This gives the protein CASSLALQGANTGELFF.

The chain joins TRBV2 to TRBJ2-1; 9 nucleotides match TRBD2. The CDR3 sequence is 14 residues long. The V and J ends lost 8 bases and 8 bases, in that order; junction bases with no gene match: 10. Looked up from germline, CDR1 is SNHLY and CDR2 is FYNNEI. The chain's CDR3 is CASLGGRAFDEQFF. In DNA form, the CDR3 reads TGTGCCAGCCTAGGCGGGAGGGCCTTCGATGAGCAGTTCTTC.

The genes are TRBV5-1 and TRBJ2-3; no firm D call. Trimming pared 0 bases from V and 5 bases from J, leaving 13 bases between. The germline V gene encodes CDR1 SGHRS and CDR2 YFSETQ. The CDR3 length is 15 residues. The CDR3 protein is CASSLAPGSGDTQYF. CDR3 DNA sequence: TGCGCCAGCAGCTTGGCTCCAGGCTCAGGAGATACGCAGTATTTT.

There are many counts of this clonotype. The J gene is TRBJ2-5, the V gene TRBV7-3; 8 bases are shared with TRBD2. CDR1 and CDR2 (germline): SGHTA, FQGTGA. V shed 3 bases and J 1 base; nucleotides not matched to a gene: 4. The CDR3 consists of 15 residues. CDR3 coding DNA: TGTGCCAGCAGCTTGAGCGGGAGCTTCCAAGAGACCCAGTACTTC. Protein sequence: CASSLSGSFQETQYF. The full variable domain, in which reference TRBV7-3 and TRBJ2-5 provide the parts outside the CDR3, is GAGVSQTPSNKVTEKGKYVELRCDPISGHTALYWYRQSLGQGPEFLIYFQGTGAADDSGLPNDRFFAVRPEGSVSTLKIQRTERGDSAVYLCASSLSGSFQETQYFGPGTRLLVL.

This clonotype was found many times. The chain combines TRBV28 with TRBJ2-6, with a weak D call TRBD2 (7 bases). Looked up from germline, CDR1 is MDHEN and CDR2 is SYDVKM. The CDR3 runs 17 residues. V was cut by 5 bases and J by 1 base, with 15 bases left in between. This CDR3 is CASSPQGRESGANVLTF. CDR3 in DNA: TGTGCCAGCAGTCCCCAGGGGCGGGAGTCTGGGGCCAACGTCCTGACTTTC.